The 16 T cell receptor beta chains reported below all come from one sample, sequenced in a study of blood T cell repertoires in COVID-19. Generated by immunoSEQ multiplex PCR, the TCRdb table keeps only in-frame clones and is missing some. The sample carries roughly 200,000 clones, roughly 84% recorded once. Sequenced: peripheral blood. These receptors all stem from a man in his forties or fifties with COVID-19, enrolled during active disease.

CDR3 loop: CASSSGYGRGNEQFF. The CDR3 region has the DNA TGTGCCAGCAGCTCAGGGTATGGGCGGGGGAATGAGCAGTTCTTC. J is TRBJ2-1 and V is TRBV7-2, with TRBD2 matching 7 bases. Germline V lookup: CDR1 SGHTA, CDR2 FQGNSA. The CDR3 totals 15 residues. With V trimmed by 4 bases and J by 7 bases, 10 bases remained unmatched.

The chain couples TRBV5-4 to TRBJ2-1; 13 bases line up with TRBD2. This CDR3 is built from 17 residues. The V gene's germline CDR1 is SGHNT and CDR2 YYREEE (reference sequence). The V and J ends lost 4 bases and 4 bases, in that order; junction bases with no gene match: 8. The CDR3 DNA sequence: TGTGCCAGCAGCGCCGGACTAGCGGGAGCCCAATACAATGAGCAGTTCTTC. Amino acid sequence: CASSAGLAGAQYNEQFF.

The rearrangement links TRBV28 to TRBJ1-4; 9 nucleotides align to TRBD1. The trim removed 2 bases at V and 8 bases at J, leaving 12 bases unmatched. The germline gives CDR1 MDHEN, CDR2 SYDVKM. The CDR3 extends over 17 amino acids. The CDR3 region is CASSLRLGQGGREKLFF. DNA of the CDR3: TGTGCCAGCAGTTTACGGTTGGGACAGGGAGGACGGGAAAAACTGTTTTTT. Looking up the rest from reference TRBV28 and TRBJ1-4 gives the full variable domain: DVKVTQSSRYLVKRTGEKVFLECVQDMDHENMFWYRQDPGLGLRLIYFSYDVKMKEKGDIPEGYSVSREKKERFSLILESASTNQTSMYLCASSLRLGQGGREKLFFGSGTQLSVL.

The chain carries TRBV5-4 and TRBJ1-2; 10 bases line up with TRBD1. The CDR3 spans 14 residues. Germline CDR1 SGHNT, CDR2 YYREEE (reference sequence). V gave up 0 bases and J gave up 8 bases; unmatched junction bases: 4. The CDR3 sequence is CASSLGTGGGGYTF. In nucleotides, the CDR3 is TGTGCCAGCAGCTTGGGGACAGGGGGTGGAGGCTACACCTTC.

The rearrangement uses TRBV9 and TRBJ2-2; 7 nucleotides align to TRBD2. With 0 bases clipped from V and 2 bases from J, the junction kept 7 bases outside the gene matches. CDR3 length equals 17 residues. CDR1 is SGDLS, CDR2 YYNGEE, per germline. CDR3 in DNA: TGTGCCAGCAGCGTAGCTACGGGGGGACTTAACACCGGGGAGCTGTTTTTT. Its protein is CASSVATGGLNTGELFF.

This clone was seen more than once but under ten times. The chain joins TRBV27 to TRBJ1-2, with D possibly matching TRBD1 (5 bases). The CDR3 spans 14 residues. The germline V gene encodes CDR1 MNHEY and CDR2 SMNVEV (reference sequence). Trimming shortened V by 0 bases and J by 3 bases, and 8 bases separated the two germline ends. Here the CDR3 reads CASSLSDSHYGYTF. The CDR3 coding sequence is TGTGCCAGCAGTTTATCCGACAGTCACTATGGCTACACCTTC.

This clone was observed a handful of times. This chain connects TRBV25-1 to TRBJ1-3; D perhaps matches TRBD1 (5 bases). Trimming stripped 1 base from V and 1 base from J, with 11 bases between. Germline V lookup: CDR1 MGHDK, CDR2 SYGVNS. The CDR3 length is 16 residues. CDR3 nucleotide sequence: TGTGCCAGCAGTGAATCTCTCAGGGTGTCTGGAAACACCATATATTTT. Encoded protein: CASSESLRVSGNTIYF.

J is TRBJ2-7 and V is TRBV2; possible D gene TRBD1, 6 bases. The CDR3 is 14 amino acids. Germline V CDR1 and CDR2: SNHLY, FYNNEI. V gave up 1 base and J gave up 8 bases, with 15 bases separating them. The CDR3 bases are TGTGCCAGCAGTGAAGGATCAGGGGCGCTAAAGCAGTACTTC. This encodes CASSEGSGALKQYF.

This chain connects TRBV10-3 to TRBJ2-5; 8 bases are a match to TRBD2. After removal of 2 bases from V and 2 bases from J, the junction contained 7 bases not matched to a gene. Germline V CDR1 and CDR2: ENHRY, SYGVKD. This CDR3 comprises 16 residues. The CDR3 DNA is TGTGCCATCAGTGAGGGTACTAGCGGAATTCAAGAGACCCAGTACTTC. It codes for CAISEGTSGIQETQYF.

CDR3 region: CASRKTGTGDGYTF. The CDR3 coding sequence is TGTGCCAGCAGAAAGACCGGGACAGGGGACGGCTACACCTTC. This sequence joins TRBV28 and TRBJ1-2; 10 nucleotides line up with TRBD1. The CDR3 covers 14 residues. Unmatched junction bases numbered 9, after V lost 6 bases and J lost 8 bases. CDR1 is MDHEN, CDR2 SYDVKM, per germline.

This chain connects TRBV6-2 or TRBV6-3 to TRBJ2-1; tentatively, D is TRBD1 (5 bases). Between the trimmed V and J ends, which lost 5 bases and 4 bases, there was a span of 6 bases. The CDR3 runs 12 residues. The germline CDR1 and CDR2 sequences are MNHEY and SVGEGT. Written as DNA, the CDR3 is TGTGCCAGCAGTAGGGGTTACAATGAGCAGTTCTTC. It translates to CASSRGYNEQFF.

The chain uses TRBV27 and TRBJ1-6; maybe TRBD1 (6 bases). V shed 1 base and J shed 5 bases, with 12 bases lying between them. In germline, CDR1 is MNHEY, CDR2 SMNVEV (reference sequence). This CDR3 contains 16 residues. The DNA of the CDR3 is TGTGCCAGCAGTTTATATCAGGGGACTAATAATTCACCCCTCCACTTT. Its translation is CASSLYQGTNNSPLHF.

The chain recombines TRBV12-3 or TRBV12-4 with TRBJ1-1; D is perhaps TRBD1 (5 bases). Trimming removed 7 bases at V and 4 bases at J, with 13 bases between. The CDR3 totals 13 residues. The CDR3 reads CASTKLGRTEAFF. As DNA, the CDR3 is TGTGCCAGCACCAAACTGGGGCGCACTGAAGCTTTCTTT.

The chain is built from TRBV5-8 and TRBJ1-3; D gene unclear. The CDR3 covers 14 residues. Trimming left V 2 bases short and J 5 bases short, with 11 bases between. The V gene's germline CDR1 is SGHTS and CDR2 YDEGEE. Here the CDR3 DNA reads TGTGCCAGCAGCTTTGATGGGCAGAGAAACACCATATATTTT. It is translated as CASSFDGQRNTIYF.

To note about this clone: Additional DNA sequences in this sample encode the identical CDR3. The chain recombines TRBV12-3 or TRBV12-4 with TRBJ2-5; D perhaps matches TRBD2 (6 bases). This CDR3 is 12 amino acids long. V lost 5 bases, J lost 5 bases, and 9 bases lay in between. The chain's CDR3 is CASSPRGETQYF. The DNA for the CDR3 is TGTGCCAGCAGTCCCCGGGGGGAGACCCAGTACTTC.

This chain connects TRBV6-5 to TRBJ1-1, with D tentatively TRBD1 (5 bases). Germline V gene lookup returns CDR1 MNHEY and CDR2 SVGAGI. CDR3 length equals 16 residues. The V end was cut by 0 bases, the J end by 4 bases, with 15 bases between. Here the CDR3 DNA reads TGTGCCAGCAGTTACTCGAGAGCGGAGGGGTTCACTGAAGCTTTCTTT. Translated, it gives CASSYSRAEGFTEAFF.